A single T cell receptor (beta chain) is shown here with its context. Data came from immunoSEQ multiplex PCR; TCRdb stores just in-frame clones and leaves some out. The sample carries around 80,000 clones, about 96% recorded once. Trimming took 4 bases from V and 4 from J; bases not matched to a gene: 6. The CDR3 totals 13 residues. In germline, CDR1 is GTSNPN, CDR2 SVGIG (reference sequence). This sample was included in a study of technical replicates of blood from a handful of donors. The chain couples TRBV30 to TRBJ1-2; TRBD1 matches 7 bases. This TCR came from a human donor in good health. The sample comprised T cells isolated from PBMCs. The CDR3: CAWTSTGSYGYTF. For the CDR3, the DNA is TGTGCCTGGACCTCGACAGGGTCCTATGGCTACACCTTC.